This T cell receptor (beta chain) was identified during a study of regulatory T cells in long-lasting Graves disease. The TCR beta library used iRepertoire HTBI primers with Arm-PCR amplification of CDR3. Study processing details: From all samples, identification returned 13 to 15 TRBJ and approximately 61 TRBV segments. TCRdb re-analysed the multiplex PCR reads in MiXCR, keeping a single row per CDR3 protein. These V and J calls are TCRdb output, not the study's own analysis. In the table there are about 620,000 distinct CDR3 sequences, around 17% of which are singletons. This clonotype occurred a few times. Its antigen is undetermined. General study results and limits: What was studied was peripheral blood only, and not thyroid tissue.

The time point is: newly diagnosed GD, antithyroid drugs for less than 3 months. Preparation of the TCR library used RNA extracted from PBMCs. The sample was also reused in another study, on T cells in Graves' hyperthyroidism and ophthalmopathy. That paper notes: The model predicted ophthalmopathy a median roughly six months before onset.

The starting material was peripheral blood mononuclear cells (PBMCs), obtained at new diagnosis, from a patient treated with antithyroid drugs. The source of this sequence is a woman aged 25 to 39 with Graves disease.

The CDR3 DNA reads as TGTGCCAGCAGAAAGCGGGGACAGGCCTTAACTGGAAACACCATATATTTT. This gives the protein CASRKRGQALTGNTIYF. This chain links TRBV27 with TRBJ1-3; 8 bases line up with TRBD1. CDR1 MNHEY and CDR2 SMNVEV come from the germline V gene (reference sequence). After removal of 6 bases from V and 2 bases from J, the junction contained 12 bases not matched to a gene. This CDR3 has 17 amino acids.